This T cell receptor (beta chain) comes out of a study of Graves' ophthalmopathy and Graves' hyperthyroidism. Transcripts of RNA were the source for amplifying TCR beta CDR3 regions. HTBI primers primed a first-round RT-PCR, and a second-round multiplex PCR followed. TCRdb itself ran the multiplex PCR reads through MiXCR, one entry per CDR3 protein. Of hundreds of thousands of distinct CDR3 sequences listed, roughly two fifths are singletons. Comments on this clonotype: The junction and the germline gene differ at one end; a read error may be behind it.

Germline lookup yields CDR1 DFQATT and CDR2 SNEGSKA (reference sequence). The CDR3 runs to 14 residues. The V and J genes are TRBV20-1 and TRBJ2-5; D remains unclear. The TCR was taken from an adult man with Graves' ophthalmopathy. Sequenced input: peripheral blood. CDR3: CSARVGGEKETQHF. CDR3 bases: TGCAGTGCTAGAGTTGGCGGAGAGAAAGAGACCCAGCACTTC.